This T cell receptor (beta chain) was identified in a study of blood T cell repertoires in COVID-19. Study-wide context: COVID-19 samples from acute and convalescent phases originated in the United States, Italy and Spain. In each case, the material was cDNA or gDNA derived from T cells, B-cell-depleted T cells, or PBMCs.

Authors' analysis steps: For nucleated cells, counts were estimated from reference gene primer amplification. Produced via immunoSEQ multiplex PCR; TCRdb's table is partial and in-frame only. V and J calls plus clone size are reproduced from that table; the DNA served to infer D and trimming. In the table there are tens of thousands of clones, around 90% of which are singletons. This CDR3 comprises 13 residues. Between the trimmed V and J ends, which lost 3 bases and 6 bases, there was a span of 11 bases. Sequenced sample: peripheral blood. This receptor was obtained from a man in his 60s with active COVID-19. V is TRBV12-3 or TRBV12-4 and J is TRBJ1-2, with D tentatively TRBD1 (5 bases). CDR3 region: CASSLIKGHGYTF. CDR3 in DNA: TGTGCCAGCAGTTTGATAAAGGGGCATGGCTACACCTTC.